One and the same sample provided the 18 T cell receptor beta chains below, sequenced in a study of early T cells in non-severe SARS-CoV-2 infection. TCRdb re-analysed the 5' RACE reads in MiXCR, keeping a single row per CDR3 protein. The sample contains around 58,000 distinct CDR3 sequences, about 7.7% of which appear only once. This specimen was whole blood, taken at baseline. These receptors all come from an adult who was a healthcare worker with PCR-confirmed SARS-CoV-2 infection or an uninfected control (not recorded which).

There are a few counts of this clonotype. The CDR3: CASRMRGHSNEQFF. The DNA for the CDR3 is TGTGCCAGCAGGATGAGGGGCCATTCGAACGAGCAGTTCTTC. The rearrangement links TRBV3-1 to TRBJ2-1; the D call may be TRBD1 or TRBD2 (5 bases each). This CDR3 is 14 amino acids long. Trimming took 6 bases from V and 10 from J, leaving 19 bases between them. Germline lookup yields CDR1 LGHDT and CDR2 YNNKEL (reference sequence).

This clonotype was seen a handful of times. V is TRBV29-1 and J is TRBJ1-2; D may be TRBD1 (5 bases). Trimming cost V 7 bases and J 4 bases, with 10 bases left between them. Germline CDR1 reads SQVTM; CDR2 reads ANQGSEA. This CDR3 has 11 residues. In nucleotides, the CDR3 is TGCAGCGGCAGGGCCTCCTATGGCTACACCTTC. Encoded protein: CSGRASYGYTF. Combining the CDR3 with reference TRBV29-1 and TRBJ1-2 gives the whole variable domain SAVISQKPSRDICQRGTSLTIQCQVDSQVTMMFWYRQQPGQSLTLIATANQGSEATYESGFVIDKFPISRPNLTFSTLTVSNMSPEDSSIYLCSGRASYGYTFGSGTRLTVV.

This clonotype was counted many times. V is TRBV28 and J is TRBJ2-2, with D perhaps assigned TRBD1 or TRBD2 (5 bases each). V gave up 7 bases and J gave up 3 bases, with 15 bases separating them. There are 15 residues in the CDR3. CDR1 is MDHEN and CDR2 is SYDVKM in the germline V gene. The CDR3 loop reads CASTIGGTHTGELFF. CDR3 in DNA: TGTGCCAGCACCATAGGTGGGACCCACACCGGGGAGCTGTTTTTT.

The chain carries TRBV9 and TRBJ2-7, with TRBD2 matching over 11 bases. Germline CDR1 SGDLS, CDR2 YYNGEE. This CDR3 has 14 residues. With 2 bases clipped from V and 2 bases from J, the junction kept 0 bases outside the gene matches. The CDR3: CASSVSGRAYEQYF. Written as DNA, the CDR3 is TGTGCCAGCAGCGTTAGCGGGAGGGCCTACGAGCAGTACTTC. Complete variable domain (other parts from reference TRBV9 and TRBJ2-7): DSGVTQTPKHLITATGQRVTLRCSPRSGDLSVYWYQQSLDQGLQFLIQYYNGEERAKGNILERFSAQQFPDLHSELNLSSLELGDSALYFCASSVSGRAYEQYFGPGTRLTVT.

This clonotype was seen ten or more times. V gene TRBV7-2 combines with J gene TRBJ2-7; the D gene is possibly TRBD1 (6 bases). The CDR3 runs to 14 residues. V lost 7 bases and J 6 bases, leaving 19 bases between the germline ends. Germline V gene sequence: CDR1 SGHTA, CDR2 FQGNSA. The CDR3 sequence: CASTLGGSSIEQYF. In DNA form, the CDR3 reads TGTGCCAGCACCCTTGGGGGCTCCTCTATCGAGCAGTACTTC.

In its sample, this clonotype was seen a few times. V gene TRBV27 combines with J gene TRBJ2-4; TRBD2 aligns across 12 bases. V lost 6 bases to trimming and J lost 3 bases; unmatched junction nucleotides: 9. CDR1 MNHEY and CDR2 SMNVEV come from the germline V gene (reference sequence). The CDR3 covers 17 residues. The CDR3 reads CASSPSGRANGKNIQYF. The CDR3 coding sequence is TGTGCCAGCAGCCCTAGCGGGAGGGCGAATGGCAAAAACATTCAGTACTTC.

This clonotype came up many times. The CDR3: CSADKNTEAFF. Here the CDR3 DNA reads TGCAGCGCCGACAAGAACACTGAAGCTTTCTTT. The chain employs TRBV29-1 and TRBJ1-1; no clear D. V dropped 7 bases and J dropped 1 base, with 7 bases sitting between them. Germline-derived CDR1 and CDR2 are SQVTM and ANQGSEA. CDR3 length: 11 amino acids.

The chain recombines TRBV5-6 with TRBJ1-1; 7 bases are shared with TRBD1. CDR3 length: 14 amino acids. The trim removed 1 base at V and 6 bases at J, leaving 6 bases unmatched. Germline CDR1 reads SGHDT; CDR2 reads YYEEEE. This CDR3 is CASSLPDRVSEAFF. The CDR3, as DNA: TGTGCCAGCAGCTTGCCCGACAGGGTTTCTGAAGCTTTCTTT.

This clonotype was seen repeatedly, ten times or more. The chain employs TRBV20-1 and TRBJ1-1, with 7 bases lining up with TRBD1. CDR1 and CDR2 from the germline V gene are DFQATT and SNEGSKA (reference sequence). J lost 3 bases, V lost 2 bases, and 0 bases had no gene match. The CDR3 is 12 residues long. The CDR3 is CSARTGDTEAFF. The CDR3 nucleotides are TGCAGTGCTAGAACAGGGGACACTGAAGCTTTCTTT.

This clonotype was seen repeatedly, ten times or more. V is TRBV2 and J is TRBJ1-2, with 8 positions matching TRBD1. The CDR3 length is 15 residues. Germline values: CDR1 SNHLY, CDR2 FYNNEI. The V and J ends lost 6 bases and 6 bases, in that order; junction bases with no gene match: 12. CDR3 nucleotide sequence: TGTGCCAGCAGAGGACAGGGAACGGGTTGGAATGGCTACACCTTC. Its translation: CASRGQGTGWNGYTF.

The table lists this clonotype with a few counts. The rearrangement links TRBV2 to TRBJ2-7; 7 bases are shared with TRBD1. Germline V gene lookup returns CDR1 SNHLY and CDR2 FYNNEI. V shed 7 bases, J shed 5 bases, and the junction held 11 bases outside the gene matches. The CDR3 has 14 amino acids. DNA for the CDR3: TGTGCCAGCATGCTACAGGGGCAAGGAGACGAGCAGTACTTC. Translating gives CASMLQGQGDEQYF.

This clonotype appeared many times. V and J are TRBV27 and TRBJ2-1, with no clear D. CDR1 MNHEY and CDR2 SMNVEV come from the germline V gene (reference sequence). This CDR3 is built from 14 residues. V was shortened by 2 bases and J by 5 bases, with 10 bases between the two germline ends. CDR3 sequence (DNA): TGTGCCAGCAGTTTAGTCGCAGGCCACAATGAGCAGTTCTTC. Its protein product is CASSLVAGHNEQFF.

This clonotype has a handful of counts. This chain uses TRBV5-5 with TRBJ2-1; D unclear. CDR1 SGHKS and CDR2 YYEKEE come from the germline V gene (reference sequence). This CDR3 contains 15 residues. Trimming removed 1 base at V and 0 bases at J, with 8 bases between. CDR3 sequence: CASSLKPSSYNEQFF. DNA for the CDR3: TGTGCCAGCAGCTTGAAGCCGAGCTCCTACAATGAGCAGTTCTTC.

At least ten counts were recorded for this clonotype. The chain employs TRBV3-1 and TRBJ2-3; 7 positions match TRBD1. Germline loops: CDR1 LGHDT, CDR2 YNNKEL (reference sequence). J lost 3 bases, V lost 0 bases, and 0 bases had no gene match. This CDR3 spans 14 amino acids. CDR3: CASSQEDRTDTQYF. CDR3 in DNA: TGTGCCAGCAGCCAAGAGGACAGGACAGATACGCAGTATTTT.

This clonotype has only a few counts. The chain employs TRBV12-3 or TRBV12-4 and TRBJ1-4; 9 bases are shared with TRBD1. The CDR3 has 17 residues. Trimming removed 10 bases from V and 0 bases from J; junction bases left unmatched: 12. CDR3 protein: CATTMGDRVATNEKLFF. The DNA of the CDR3 is TGTGCCACTACCATGGGGGACAGGGTGGCAACTAATGAAAAACTGTTTTTT.

This clonotype was counted at least ten times. V is TRBV27 and J is TRBJ2-7; no reliable D call. Germline V gives CDR1 MNHEY, CDR2 SMNVEV (reference sequence). Between the trimmed V and J ends, which lost 2 bases and 5 bases, there was a span of 16 bases. The CDR3 totals 15 residues. In DNA, the CDR3 is TGTGCCAGCAGTTTAGGGTGGTTCCGGGCCCACGAGCAGTACTTC. This gives the protein CASSLGWFRAHEQYF.

This clonotype occurred many times. The V and J genes are TRBV7-9 and TRBJ2-2; TRBD1 might be the D (6 bases). Germline lookup yields CDR1 SEHNR and CDR2 FQNEAQ (reference sequence). The CDR3 totals 15 residues. V was trimmed by 6 bases and J by 5 bases, leaving 16 bases between them. The CDR3 coding sequence is TGTGCCAGCAGTCTTACAGGGTTGGAGACCGGGGAGCTGTTTTTT. Translating gives CASSLTGLETGELFF.

This clonotype was seen repeatedly, ten times or more. The chain combines TRBV6-1 with TRBJ2-7; D might be TRBD1 (6 bases). Trimming removed 7 bases at V and 5 bases at J, with 18 bases between. The CDR3 is made up of 14 amino acids. Germline lookup yields CDR1 MNHNS and CDR2 SASEGT. CDR3 in amino acids: CASTLTGIWDEQYF. The CDR3 coding sequence is TGTGCCAGCACTCTCACAGGGATCTGGGACGAGCAGTACTTC.